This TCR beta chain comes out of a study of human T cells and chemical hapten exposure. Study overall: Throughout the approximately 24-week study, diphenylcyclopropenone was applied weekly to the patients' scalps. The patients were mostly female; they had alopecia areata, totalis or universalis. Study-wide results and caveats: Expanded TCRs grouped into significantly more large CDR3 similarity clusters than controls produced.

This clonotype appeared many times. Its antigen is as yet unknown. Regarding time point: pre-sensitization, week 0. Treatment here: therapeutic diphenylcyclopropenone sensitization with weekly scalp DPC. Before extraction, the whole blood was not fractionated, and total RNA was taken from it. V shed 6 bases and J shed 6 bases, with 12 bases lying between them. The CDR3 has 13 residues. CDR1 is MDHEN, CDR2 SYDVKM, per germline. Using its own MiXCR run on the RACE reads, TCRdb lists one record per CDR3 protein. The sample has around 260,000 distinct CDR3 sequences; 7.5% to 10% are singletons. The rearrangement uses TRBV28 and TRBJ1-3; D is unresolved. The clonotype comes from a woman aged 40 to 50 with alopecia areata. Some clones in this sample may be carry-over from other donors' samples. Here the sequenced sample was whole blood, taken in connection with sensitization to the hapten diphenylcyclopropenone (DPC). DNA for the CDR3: TGTGCCAGCAGGGAAACGAACCTAAACACCATATATTTT. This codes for CASRETNLNTIYF.